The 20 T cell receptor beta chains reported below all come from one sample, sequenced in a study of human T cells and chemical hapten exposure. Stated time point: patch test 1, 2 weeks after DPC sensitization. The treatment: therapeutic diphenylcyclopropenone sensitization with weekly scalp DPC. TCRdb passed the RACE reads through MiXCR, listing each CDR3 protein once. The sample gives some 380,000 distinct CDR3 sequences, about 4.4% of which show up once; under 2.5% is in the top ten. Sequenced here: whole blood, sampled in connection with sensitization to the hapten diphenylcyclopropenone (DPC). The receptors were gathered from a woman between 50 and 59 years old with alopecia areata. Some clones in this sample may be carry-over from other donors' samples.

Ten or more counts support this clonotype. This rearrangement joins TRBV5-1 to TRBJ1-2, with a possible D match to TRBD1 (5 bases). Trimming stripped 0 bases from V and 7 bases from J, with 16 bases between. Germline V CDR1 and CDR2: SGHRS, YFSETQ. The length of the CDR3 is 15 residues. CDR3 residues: CASSLAGNIQGGYTF. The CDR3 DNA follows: TGCGCCAGCAGCTTGGCCGGAAACATCCAGGGTGGCTACACCTTC.

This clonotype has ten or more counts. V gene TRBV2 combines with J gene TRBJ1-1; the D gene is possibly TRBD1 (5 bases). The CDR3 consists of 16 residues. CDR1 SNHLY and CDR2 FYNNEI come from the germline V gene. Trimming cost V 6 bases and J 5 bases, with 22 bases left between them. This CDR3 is CASRKGRVKVETEAFF. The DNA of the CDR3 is TGTGCCAGCAGAAAGGGGAGAGTTAAGGTCGAGACTGAAGCTTTCTTT.

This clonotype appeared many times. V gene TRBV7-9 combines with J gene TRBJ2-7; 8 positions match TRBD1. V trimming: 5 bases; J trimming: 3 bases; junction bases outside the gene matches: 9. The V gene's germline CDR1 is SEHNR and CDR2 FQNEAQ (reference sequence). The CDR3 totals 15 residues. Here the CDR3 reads CASSPRTGSVYEQYF. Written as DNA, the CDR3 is TGTGCCAGCAGCCCCAGGACAGGGAGCGTCTACGAGCAGTACTTC. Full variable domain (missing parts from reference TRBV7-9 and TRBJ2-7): DTGVSQNPRHKITKRGQNVTFRCDPISEHNRLYWYRQTLGQGPEFLTYFQNEAQLEKSRLLSDRFSAERPKGSFSTLEIQRTEQGDSAMYLCASSPRTGSVYEQYFGPGTRLTVT.

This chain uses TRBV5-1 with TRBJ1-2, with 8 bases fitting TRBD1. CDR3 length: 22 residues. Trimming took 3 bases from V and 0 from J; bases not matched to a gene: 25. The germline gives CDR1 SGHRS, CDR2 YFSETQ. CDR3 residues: CASSSPRSPSGTGPLPNYGYTF. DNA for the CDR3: TGCGCCAGCAGCTCGCCTCGGTCCCCCTCCGGGACAGGACCGTTACCTAACTATGGCTACACCTTC.

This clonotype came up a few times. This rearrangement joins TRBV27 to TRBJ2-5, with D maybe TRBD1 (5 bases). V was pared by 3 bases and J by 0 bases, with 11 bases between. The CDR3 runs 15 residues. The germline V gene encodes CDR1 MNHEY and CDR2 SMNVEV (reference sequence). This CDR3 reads CASSLKGRYQETQYF. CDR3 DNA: TGTGCCAGCAGTTTGAAGGGGCGGTACCAAGAGACCCAGTACTTC.

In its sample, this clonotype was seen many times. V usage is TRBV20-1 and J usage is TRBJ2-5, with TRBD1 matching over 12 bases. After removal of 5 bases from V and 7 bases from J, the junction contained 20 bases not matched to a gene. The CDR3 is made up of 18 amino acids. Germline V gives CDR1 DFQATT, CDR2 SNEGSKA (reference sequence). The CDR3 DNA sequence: TGCAGTGCTCGACCGGGACAGGGGGCTTTTAGACCTTCGGGGACCCAGTACTTC. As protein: CSARPGQGAFRPSGTQYF.

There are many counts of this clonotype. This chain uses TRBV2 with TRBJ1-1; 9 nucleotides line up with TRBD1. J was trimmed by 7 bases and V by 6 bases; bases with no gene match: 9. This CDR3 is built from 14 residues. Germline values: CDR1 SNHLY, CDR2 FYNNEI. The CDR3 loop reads CASRKGQGFGEAFF. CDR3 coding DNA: TGTGCCAGCAGAAAAGGACAGGGGTTCGGTGAAGCTTTCTTT.

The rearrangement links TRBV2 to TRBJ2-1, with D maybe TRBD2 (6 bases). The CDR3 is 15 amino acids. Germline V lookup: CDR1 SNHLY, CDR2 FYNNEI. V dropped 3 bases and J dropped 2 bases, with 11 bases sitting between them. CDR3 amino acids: CASSEAGLAYNEQFF. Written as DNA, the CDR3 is TGTGCCAGCAGTGAGGCGGGGCTTGCCTACAATGAGCAGTTCTTC.

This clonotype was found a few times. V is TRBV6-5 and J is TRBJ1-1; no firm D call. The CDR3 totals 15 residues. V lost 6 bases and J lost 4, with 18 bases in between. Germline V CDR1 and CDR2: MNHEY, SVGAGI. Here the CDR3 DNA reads TGTGCCAGCAGCCTTGTAAGTCTGATGCCCACTGAAGCTTTCTTT. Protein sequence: CASSLVSLMPTEAFF.

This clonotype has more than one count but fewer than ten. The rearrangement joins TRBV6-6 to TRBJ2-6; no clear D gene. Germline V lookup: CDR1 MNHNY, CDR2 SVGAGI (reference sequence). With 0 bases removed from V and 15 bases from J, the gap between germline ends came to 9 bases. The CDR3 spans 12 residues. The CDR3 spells CASSYSTRDLTF. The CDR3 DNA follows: TGTGCCAGCAGTTACTCAACCCGCGACCTGACTTTC.

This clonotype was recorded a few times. The CDR3 bases are TGTGCCACCAGTGACCCGCGCCCCGGAGCCGAGCAGTACTTC. Amino acids: CATSDPRPGAEQYF. The genes are TRBV24-1 and TRBJ2-7; D is unclear. The CDR3 contains 14 residues. V was shortened by 4 bases and J by 6 bases, with 15 bases between the two germline ends. Germline V gene sequence: CDR1 KGHDR, CDR2 SFDVKD.

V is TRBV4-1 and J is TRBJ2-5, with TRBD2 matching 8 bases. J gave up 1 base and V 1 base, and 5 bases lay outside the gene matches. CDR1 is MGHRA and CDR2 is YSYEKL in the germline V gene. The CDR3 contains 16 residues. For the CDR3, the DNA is TGCGCCAGCAGCCAAGTCGCCGGGGGGGTCCAAGAGACCCAGTACTTC. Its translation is CASSQVAGGVQETQYF.

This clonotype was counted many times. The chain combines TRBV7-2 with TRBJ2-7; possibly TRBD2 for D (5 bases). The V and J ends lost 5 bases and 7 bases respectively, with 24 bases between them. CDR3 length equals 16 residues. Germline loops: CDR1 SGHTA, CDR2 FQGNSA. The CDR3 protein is CASSPPVGFSSGEQYF. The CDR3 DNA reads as TGTGCCAGCAGCCCGCCAGTCGGGTTTTCCTCGGGGGAGCAGTACTTC.

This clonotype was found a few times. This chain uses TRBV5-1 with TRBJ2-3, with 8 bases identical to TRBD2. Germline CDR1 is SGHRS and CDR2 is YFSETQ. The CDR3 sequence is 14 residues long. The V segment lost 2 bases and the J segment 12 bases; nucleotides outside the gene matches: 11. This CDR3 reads CASSFRTSPRTQYF. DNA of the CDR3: TGCGCCAGCAGCTTCCGGACTAGCCCCCGAACCCAGTATTTT.

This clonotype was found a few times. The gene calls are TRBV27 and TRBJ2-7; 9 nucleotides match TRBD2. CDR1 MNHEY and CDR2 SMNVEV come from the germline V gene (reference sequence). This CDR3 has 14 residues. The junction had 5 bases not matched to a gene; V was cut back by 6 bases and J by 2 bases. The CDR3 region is CASSRLAEPYEQYF. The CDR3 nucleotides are TGTGCCAGCAGCCGACTAGCGGAGCCCTACGAGCAGTACTTC.

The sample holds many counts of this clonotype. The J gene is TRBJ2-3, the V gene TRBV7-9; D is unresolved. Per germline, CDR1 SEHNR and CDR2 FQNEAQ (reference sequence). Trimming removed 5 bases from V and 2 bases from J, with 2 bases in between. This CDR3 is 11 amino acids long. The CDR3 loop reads CASSDTDTQYF. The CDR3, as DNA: TGTGCCAGCAGCGACACAGATACGCAGTATTTT.

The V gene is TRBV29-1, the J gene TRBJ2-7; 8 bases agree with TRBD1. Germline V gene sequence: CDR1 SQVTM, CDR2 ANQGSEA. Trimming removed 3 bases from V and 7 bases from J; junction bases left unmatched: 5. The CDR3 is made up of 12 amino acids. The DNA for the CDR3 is TGCAGCGTTGAGGCAGGGGGCTGGGAGCAGTACTTC. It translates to CSVEAGGWEQYF.

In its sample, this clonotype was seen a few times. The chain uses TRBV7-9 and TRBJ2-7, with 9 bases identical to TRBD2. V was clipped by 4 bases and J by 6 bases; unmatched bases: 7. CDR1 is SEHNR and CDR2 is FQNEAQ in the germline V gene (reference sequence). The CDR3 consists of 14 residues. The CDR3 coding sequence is TGTGCCAGCAGCTATACCGGGACTAGCTTCGAGCAGTACTTC. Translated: CASSYTGTSFEQYF. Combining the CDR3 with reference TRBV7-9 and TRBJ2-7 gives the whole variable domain DTGVSQNPRHKITKRGQNVTFRCDPISEHNRLYWYRQTLGQGPEFLTYFQNEAQLEKSRLLSDRFSAERPKGSFSTLEIQRTEQGDSAMYLCASSYTGTSFEQYFGPGTRLTVT.

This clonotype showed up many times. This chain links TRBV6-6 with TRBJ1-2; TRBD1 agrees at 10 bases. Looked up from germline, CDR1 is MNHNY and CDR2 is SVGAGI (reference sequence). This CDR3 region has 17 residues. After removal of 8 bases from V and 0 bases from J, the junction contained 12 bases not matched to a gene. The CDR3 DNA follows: TGTGCCAGCGGCTCCAGGGACAGGGGCCATACTAACTATGGCTACACCTTC. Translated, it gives CASGSRDRGHTNYGYTF.

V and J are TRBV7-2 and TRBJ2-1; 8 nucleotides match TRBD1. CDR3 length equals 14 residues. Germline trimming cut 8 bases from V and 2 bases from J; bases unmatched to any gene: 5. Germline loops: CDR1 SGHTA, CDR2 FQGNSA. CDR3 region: CASSGQETYNEQFF. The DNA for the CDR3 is TGTGCCAGCTCGGGACAGGAGACCTACAATGAGCAGTTCTTC.